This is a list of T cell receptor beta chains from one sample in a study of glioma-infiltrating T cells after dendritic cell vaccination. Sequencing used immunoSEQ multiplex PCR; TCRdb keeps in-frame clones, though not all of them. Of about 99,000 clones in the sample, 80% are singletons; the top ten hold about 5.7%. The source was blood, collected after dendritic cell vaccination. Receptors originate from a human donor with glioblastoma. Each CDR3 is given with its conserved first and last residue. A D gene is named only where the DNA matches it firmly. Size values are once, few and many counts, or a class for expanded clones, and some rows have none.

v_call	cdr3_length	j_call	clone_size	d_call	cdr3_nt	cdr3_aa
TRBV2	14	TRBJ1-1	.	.	TGTGCCTCGCAATCGGGATCGTTTAACACTGAAGCTTTCTTT	CASQSGSFNTEAFF
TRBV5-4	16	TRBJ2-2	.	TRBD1	TGTGCCAGCAGCTTGGGGGACAGGGCGAACACCGGGGAGCTGTTTTTT	CASSLGDRANTGELFF
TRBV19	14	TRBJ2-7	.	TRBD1	TGTGCCAGTGGTCGACAGGGCCTCTCCTACGAGCAGTACTTC	CASGRQGLSYEQYF
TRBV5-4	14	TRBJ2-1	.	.	TGTGCCAGCAGCTCGGAAAAACCCGGGACAGAGCAGTTCTTC	CASSSEKPGTEQFF
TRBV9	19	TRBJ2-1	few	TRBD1	TGTGCCAGCAGCGTGAGTATGGACAGGTTGTTTAGCTCCTACAATGAGCAGTTCTTC	CASSVSMDRLFSSYNEQFF
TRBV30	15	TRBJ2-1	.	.	TGTGCCTGGAGCCCTGCAGGAAGCTGGTACAATGAGCAGTTCTTC	CAWSPAGSWYNEQFF
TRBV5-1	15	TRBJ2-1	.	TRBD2	TGCGCCAGCAGCTTGACTAGCGGGAGTGGCGATGAGCAGTTCTTC	CASSLTSGSGDEQFF
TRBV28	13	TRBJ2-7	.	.	TGTGCCAGCAGTTTTGCAGGGCTTGGCGAGCAGTACTTC	CASSFAGLGEQYF
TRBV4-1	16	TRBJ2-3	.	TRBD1	TGCGCCAGCAGCCCTTATACAGGGGAACACACAGATACGCAGTATTTT	CASSPYTGEHTDTQYF
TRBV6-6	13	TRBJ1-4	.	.	TGTGCCGGAAAACAGGGAAATAATGAAAAACTGTTTTTT	CAGKQGNNEKLFF
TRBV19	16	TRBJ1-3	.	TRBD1	TGTGCCAGTAGTAACGACAGGGGATCCACTGGAAACACCATATATTTT	CASSNDRGSTGNTIYF
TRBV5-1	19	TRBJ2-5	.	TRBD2	TGCGCCAGCAGCCGCACCGGGACTAGCGGGAGGTCGAGCATCAAGACCCAGTACTTC	CASSRTGTSGRSSIKTQYF
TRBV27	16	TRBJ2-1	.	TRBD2	TGTGCCAGCAGTTTATCGCCCACGGGGGGCTACAATGAGCAGTTCTTC	CASSLSPTGGYNEQFF
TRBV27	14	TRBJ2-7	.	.	TGTGCCAGCAGTCGTACAGCGGGCACCTACGAGCAGTACTTC	CASSRTAGTYEQYF
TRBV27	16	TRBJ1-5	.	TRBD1	TGTGCCAGCAGGCATGGGACAGGGAGGGGAAATCAGCCCCAGCATTTT	CASRHGTGRGNQPQHF
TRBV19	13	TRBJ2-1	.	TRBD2	TGTGCCAGTAGGTCTAGCGGGCGTAATGAGCAGTTCTTC	CASRSSGRNEQFF
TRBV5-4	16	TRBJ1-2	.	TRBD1	TGTGCCAGCAGCTTGCCCCGGACAGGGGGGAACTATGGCTACACCTTC	CASSLPRTGGNYGYTF
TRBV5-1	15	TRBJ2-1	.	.	TGCGCCAGCAGCTTGTCAGGGACTTACCTTGATGAGCAGTTCTTC	CASSLSGTYLDEQFF
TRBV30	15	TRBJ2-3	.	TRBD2	TGTGCCTGGAGTCGAGGGGCGGGGGGCACAGATACGCAGTATTTT	CAWSRGAGGTDTQYF
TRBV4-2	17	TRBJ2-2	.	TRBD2	TGTGCCAGCAGCCGACAAGGTACACTAGCGGTCCTCGGGGAGCTGTTTTTT	CASSRQGTLAVLGELFF
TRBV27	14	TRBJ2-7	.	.	TGTGCCAGCAGTTTATCATCACGGGGCTACGAGCAGTACTTC	CASSLSSRGYEQYF
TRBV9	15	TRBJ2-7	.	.	TGTGCCAGCAGCGTAGCAGCAGCGAGCTCCTACGAGCAGTACTTC	CASSVAAASSYEQYF
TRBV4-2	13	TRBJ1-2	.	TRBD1	TGTGCCAGCAGTCCCGGGACAGGGGATGGCTACACCTTC	CASSPGTGDGYTF
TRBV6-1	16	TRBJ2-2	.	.	TGTGCCAGCAGTGCCACAGTGACCGCCAGCACCGGGGAGCTGTTTTTT	CASSATVTASTGELFF
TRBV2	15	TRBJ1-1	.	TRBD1	TGTGCCAGCAGCACTCTGACAGGGTTGAACACTGAAGCTTTCTTT	CASSTLTGLNTEAFF
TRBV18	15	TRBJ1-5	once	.	TGTGCCAGCTCACCTCTAGCCCTAGCTGGGCAGCCCCAGCATTTT	CASSPLALAGQPQHF
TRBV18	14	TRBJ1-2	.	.	TGTGCCAGCTCACAGGGGATGGGTGACTATGGCTACACCTTC	CASSQGMGDYGYTF
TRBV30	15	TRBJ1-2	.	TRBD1	TGTGCCTGGAGTGTACGGGACAGGGGGATCCATGGCTACACCTTC	CAWSVRDRGIHGYTF
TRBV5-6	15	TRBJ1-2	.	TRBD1	TGTGCCAGCAGCCCGAGGGACAGGTACCTCTATGGCTACACCTTC	CASSPRDRYLYGYTF
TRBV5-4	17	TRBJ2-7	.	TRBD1	TGTGCCAGCAGCCCCGGGACAGGGGCCCTCCGACGGCTCGAGCAGTACTTC	CASSPGTGALRRLEQYF
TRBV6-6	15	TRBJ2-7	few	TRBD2	TGTGCCAGCAGTGGGACTAGATTAATTCAGGGCGAGCAGTACTTC	CASSGTRLIQGEQYF
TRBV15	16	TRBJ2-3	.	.	TGTGCCACCAGCAGAGATGGGTGGGGCCAGGCCGATACGCAGTATTTT	CATSRDGWGQADTQYF
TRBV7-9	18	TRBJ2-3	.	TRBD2	TGTGCCAGCAGTCCCGGACTAGCGGGGGGCCCTAGCACAGATACGCAGTATTTT	CASSPGLAGGPSTDTQYF
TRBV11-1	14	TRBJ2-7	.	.	TGTGCCAGCAAGAGTAGAGGGGGGGTCTACGAGCAGTACTTC	CASKSRGGVYEQYF
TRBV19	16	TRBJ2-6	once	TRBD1	TGTGCCAGCCACCCGGGGACAGACTCTGGGGCCAACGTCCTGACTTTC	CASHPGTDSGANVLTF
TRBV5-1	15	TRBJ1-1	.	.	TGCGCCAGCAGCTTGGGACAACAGCATAACACTGAAGCTTTCTTT	CASSLGQQHNTEAFF
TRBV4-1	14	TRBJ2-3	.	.	TGCGCCAGCAGCCTGTCCAGGGGAACAGATACGCAGTATTTT	CASSLSRGTDTQYF
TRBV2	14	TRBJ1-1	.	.	TGTGCCAGCAGCACGGCCCAGGGTGTCACTGAAGCTTTCTTT	CASSTAQGVTEAFF
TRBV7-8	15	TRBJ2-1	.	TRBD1	TGTGCCAGCAGCATGGACAGGGGGACCTACAATGAGCAGTTCTTC	CASSMDRGTYNEQFF
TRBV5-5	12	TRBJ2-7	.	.	TGTGCCAGCAGCTCGCAGGGGTACGAGCAGTACTTC	CASSSQGYEQYF
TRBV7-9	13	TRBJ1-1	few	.	TGTGCCAGCAGCTTACATAGTGACACTGAAGCTTTCTTT	CASSLHSDTEAFF
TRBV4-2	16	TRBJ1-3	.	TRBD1	TGTGCCAGCAGCCAAGAAGGGGGCAGGGTTGGAAACACCATATATTTT	CASSQEGGRVGNTIYF
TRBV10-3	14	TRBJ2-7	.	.	TGTGCCATCAGCCCGGGAAAGGTGCTCCGGGAGCAGTACTTC	CAISPGKVLREQYF
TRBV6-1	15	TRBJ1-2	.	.	TGTGCCAGCAGTGAAGCCGGCGGAGTTAACTATGGCTACACCTTC	CASSEAGGVNYGYTF
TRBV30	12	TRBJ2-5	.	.	TGTGCCTGGAGTCCCAGGGGAGAGACCCAGTACTTC	CAWSPRGETQYF
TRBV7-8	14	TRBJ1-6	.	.	TGTGCCAGCACCCAGGGGTCCTATAATTCACCCCTCCACTTT	CASTQGSYNSPLHF
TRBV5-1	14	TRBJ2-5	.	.	TGCGCCAGCAGCTTGGCCCGCGACCAAGAGACCCAGTACTTC	CASSLARDQETQYF
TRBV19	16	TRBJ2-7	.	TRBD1	TGTGCCAGTAGCAGGGCCGGGACAGGGAATCCCCACGAGCAGTACTTC	CASSRAGTGNPHEQYF
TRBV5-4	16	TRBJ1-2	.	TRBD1	TGTGCCAGCAGCTTGGACAGGGGGCGGACTAACTATGGCTACACCTTC	CASSLDRGRTNYGYTF
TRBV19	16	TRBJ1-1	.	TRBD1	TGTGCCAGTACCCAATCAGTGGCAGGGGGGAACACTGAAGCTTTCTTT	CASTQSVAGGNTEAFF
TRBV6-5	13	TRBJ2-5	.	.	TGTGCCAGCAGTCAAGACTGGAGGGAGACCCAGTACTTC	CASSQDWRETQYF
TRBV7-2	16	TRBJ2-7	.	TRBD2	TGTGCCAGCAACCGGGAGGGGACTAGCGGTACTGGGGAGCAGTACTTC	CASNREGTSGTGEQYF
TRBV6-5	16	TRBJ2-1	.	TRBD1	TGTGCCAGCAGTTACTTAATTGGGACAGGGGGCAATGAGCAGTTCTTC	CASSYLIGTGGNEQFF
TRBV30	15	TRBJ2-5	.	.	TGTGCCTGGGAGGCTTCAGGGATAGCCCAAGAGACCCAGTACTTC	CAWEASGIAQETQYF
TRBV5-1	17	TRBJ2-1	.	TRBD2	TGCGCCAGCAGCTTATGGGTCGGGACTAGCGGGGGCAATGAGCAGTTCTTC	CASSLWVGTSGGNEQFF
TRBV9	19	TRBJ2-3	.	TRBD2	TGTGCCAGCAGCCCGCGCCTAGCGGGAGGAGGGACTAGCACAGATACGCAGTATTTT	CASSPRLAGGGTSTDTQYF
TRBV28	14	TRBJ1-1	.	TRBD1	TGTGCCAGCAGTTTAACGACAGGGGGCACTGAAGCTTTCTTT	CASSLTTGGTEAFF
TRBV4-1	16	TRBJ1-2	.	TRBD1	TGCGCCAGCAGCCAAGACCCAGACAGGGGGTGGAATGGCTACACCTTC	CASSQDPDRGWNGYTF
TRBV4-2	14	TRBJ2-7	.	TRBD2	TGTGCCAGCAGCCGCGTGGCGGGAGATAACGAGCAGTACTTC	CASSRVAGDNEQYF
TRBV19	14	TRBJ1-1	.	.	TGTGCCAGTAGTAGACGAGGGGGGAACACTGAAGCTTTCTTT	CASSRRGGNTEAFF